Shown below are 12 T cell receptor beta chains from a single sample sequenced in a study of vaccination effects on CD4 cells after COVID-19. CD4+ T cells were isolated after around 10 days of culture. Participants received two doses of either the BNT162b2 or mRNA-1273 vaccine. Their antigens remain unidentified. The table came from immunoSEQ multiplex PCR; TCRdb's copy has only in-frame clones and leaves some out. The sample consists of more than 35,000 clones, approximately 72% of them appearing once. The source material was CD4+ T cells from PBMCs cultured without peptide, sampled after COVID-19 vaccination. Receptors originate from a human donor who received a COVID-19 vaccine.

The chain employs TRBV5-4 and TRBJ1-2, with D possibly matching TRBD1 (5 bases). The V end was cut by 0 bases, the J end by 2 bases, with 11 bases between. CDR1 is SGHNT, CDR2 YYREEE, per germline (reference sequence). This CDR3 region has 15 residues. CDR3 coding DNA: TGTGCCAGCAGCTTGGCGGCAGGGATGAACTATGGCTACACCTTC. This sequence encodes CASSLAAGMNYGYTF. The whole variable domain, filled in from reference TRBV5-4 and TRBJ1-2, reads ETGVTQSPTHLIKTRGQQVTLRCSSQSGHNTVSWYQQALGQGPQFIFQYYREEENGRGNFPPRFSGLQFPNYSSELNVNALELDDSALYLCASSLAAGMNYGYTFGSGTRLTVV.

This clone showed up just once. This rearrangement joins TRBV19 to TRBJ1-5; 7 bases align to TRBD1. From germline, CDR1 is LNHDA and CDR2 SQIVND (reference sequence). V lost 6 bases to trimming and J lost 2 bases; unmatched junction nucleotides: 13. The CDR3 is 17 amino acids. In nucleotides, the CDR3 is TGTGCCAGTAGCAAATTATTTACAGGGGAGGGCAATCAGCCCCAGCATTTT. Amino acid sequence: CASSKLFTGEGNQPQHF.

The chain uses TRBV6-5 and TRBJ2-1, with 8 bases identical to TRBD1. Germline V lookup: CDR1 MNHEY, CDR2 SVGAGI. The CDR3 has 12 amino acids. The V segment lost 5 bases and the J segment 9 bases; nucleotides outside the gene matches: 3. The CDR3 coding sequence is TGTGCCAGCAGTAGACAGGGGCGTGAGCAGTTCTTC. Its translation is CASSRQGREQFF.

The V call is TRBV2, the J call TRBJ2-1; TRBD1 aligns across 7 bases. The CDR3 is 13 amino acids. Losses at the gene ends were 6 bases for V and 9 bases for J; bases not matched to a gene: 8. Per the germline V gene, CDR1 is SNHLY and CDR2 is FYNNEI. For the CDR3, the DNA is TGTGCCAGCAGCCCGGGACAGCACGGTGAGCAGTTCTTC. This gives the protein CASSPGQHGEQFF.

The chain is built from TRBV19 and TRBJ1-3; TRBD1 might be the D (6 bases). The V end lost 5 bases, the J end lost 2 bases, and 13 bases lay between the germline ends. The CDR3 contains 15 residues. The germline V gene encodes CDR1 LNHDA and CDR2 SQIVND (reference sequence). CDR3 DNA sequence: TGTGCCAGTAGTGGAACAGGGTCACCTGGAAACACCATATATTTT. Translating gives CASSGTGSPGNTIYF.

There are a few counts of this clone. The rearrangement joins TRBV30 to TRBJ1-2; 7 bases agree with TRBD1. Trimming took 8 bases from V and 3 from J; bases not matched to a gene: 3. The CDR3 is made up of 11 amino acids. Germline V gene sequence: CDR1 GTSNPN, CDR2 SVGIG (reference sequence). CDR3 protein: CAAGTDYGYTF. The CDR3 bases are TGTGCCGCCGGGACAGACTATGGCTACACCTTC.

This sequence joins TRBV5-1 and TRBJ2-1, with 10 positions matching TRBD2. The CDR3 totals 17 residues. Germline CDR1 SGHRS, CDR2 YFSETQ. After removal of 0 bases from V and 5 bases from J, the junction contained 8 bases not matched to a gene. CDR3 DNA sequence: TGCGCCAGCAGCTTGGCACCGGGACTAGCGCCCAACAATGAGCAGTTCTTC. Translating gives CASSLAPGLAPNNEQFF.

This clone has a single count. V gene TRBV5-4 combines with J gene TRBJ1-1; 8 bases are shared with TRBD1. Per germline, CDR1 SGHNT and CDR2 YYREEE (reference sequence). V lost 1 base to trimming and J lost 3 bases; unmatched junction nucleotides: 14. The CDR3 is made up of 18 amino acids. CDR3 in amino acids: CASSLRYRSGQGYTEAFF. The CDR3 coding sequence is TGTGCCAGCAGCTTGAGGTATCGCTCAGGACAGGGCTACACTGAAGCTTTCTTT.

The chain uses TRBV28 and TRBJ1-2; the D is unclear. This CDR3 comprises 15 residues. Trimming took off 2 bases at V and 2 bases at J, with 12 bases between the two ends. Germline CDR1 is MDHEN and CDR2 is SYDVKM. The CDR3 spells CASSLMAIRNYGYTF. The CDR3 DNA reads TGTGCCAGCAGTTTAATGGCGATCCGAAACTATGGCTACACCTTC.

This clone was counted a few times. DNA of the CDR3: TGTGCCAGCAGCGAGGGATATTATAATTCACCCCTCCACTTT. Encoded protein: CASSEGYYNSPLHF. V gene TRBV27 combines with J gene TRBJ1-6, with D hard to call. The germline CDR1 and CDR2 sequences are MNHEY and SMNVEV (reference sequence). This CDR3 region has 14 residues. Trimming cost V 6 bases and J 4 bases, with 10 bases left between them.

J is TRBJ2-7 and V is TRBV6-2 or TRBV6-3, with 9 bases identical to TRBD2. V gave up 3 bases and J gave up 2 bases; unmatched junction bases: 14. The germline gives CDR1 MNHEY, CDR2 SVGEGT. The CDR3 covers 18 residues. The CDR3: CASSYPGQASGMTYEQYF. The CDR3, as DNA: TGTGCCAGCAGTTATCCGGGGCAGGCTAGCGGGATGACCTACGAGCAGTACTTC.

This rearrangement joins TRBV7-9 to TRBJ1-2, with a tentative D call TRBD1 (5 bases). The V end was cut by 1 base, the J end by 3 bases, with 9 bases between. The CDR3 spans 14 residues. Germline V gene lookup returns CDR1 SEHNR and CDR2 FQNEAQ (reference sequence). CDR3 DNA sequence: TGTGCCAGCAGCTTAGATCTGGGGCACTATGGCTACACCTTC. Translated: CASSLDLGHYGYTF.